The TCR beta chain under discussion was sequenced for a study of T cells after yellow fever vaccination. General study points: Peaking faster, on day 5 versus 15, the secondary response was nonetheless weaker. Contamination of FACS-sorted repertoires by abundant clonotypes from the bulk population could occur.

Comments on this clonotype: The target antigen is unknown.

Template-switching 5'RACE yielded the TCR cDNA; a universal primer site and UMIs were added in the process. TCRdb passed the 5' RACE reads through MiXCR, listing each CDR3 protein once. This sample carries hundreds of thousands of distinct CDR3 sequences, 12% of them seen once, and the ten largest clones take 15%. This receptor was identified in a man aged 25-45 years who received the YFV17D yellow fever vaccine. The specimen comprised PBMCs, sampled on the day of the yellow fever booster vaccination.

The chain's CDR3 is CASSQPQQLGYTF. The CDR3, as DNA: TGTGCCAGCAGCCAACCACAGCAACTTGGCTACACCTTC. The V call is TRBV3-1, the J call TRBJ1-2; no definite D call. Germline CDR1 reads LGHDT; CDR2 reads YNNKEL (reference sequence). V dropped 2 bases and J dropped 7 bases, with 11 bases sitting between them. This CDR3 contains 13 residues. The complete variable domain, with remaining parts taken from reference TRBV3-1 and TRBJ1-2, reads DTAVSQTPKYLVTQMGNDKSIKCEQNLGHDTMYWYKQDSKKFLKIMFSYNNKELIINETVPNRFSPKSPDKAHLNLHINSLELGDSAVYFCASSQPQQLGYTFGSGTRLTVV.